The 17 T cell receptor beta chains reported below all come from one sample, sequenced in a study of blood T cell repertoires in COVID-19. TCRdb keeps only in-frame clones here, not all; method: immunoSEQ multiplex PCR. The table has roughly 66,000 clones, 82% seen once. Sequenced: peripheral blood. These receptors all come from a man in his 60s with acute or convalescent COVID-19.

The chain uses TRBV19 and TRBJ1-2, with a possible D match to TRBD1 (6 bases). CDR1 and CDR2 (germline): LNHDA, SQIVND (reference sequence). The CDR3 has 14 residues. Trimming pared 0 bases from V and 1 base from J, leaving 6 bases between. The CDR3: CASSIEQGNYGYTF. The CDR3 DNA sequence: TGTGCCAGTAGTATAGAACAGGGTAACTATGGCTACACCTTC.

The chain links TRBV5-1 to TRBJ1-6, with D possibly matching TRBD1 (6 bases). Germline V gene sequence: CDR1 SGHRS, CDR2 YFSETQ. The CDR3 is 15 residues long. The germline V and J ends were trimmed by 0 bases and 7 bases, with 11 bases remaining between them. The CDR3, as DNA: TGCGCCAGCAGCTTGGAAGGACAGAGGAATTCACCCCTCCACTTT. Protein sequence: CASSLEGQRNSPLHF. Full variable domain (missing parts from reference TRBV5-1 and TRBJ1-6): KAGVTQTPRYLIKTRGQQVTLSCSPISGHRSVSWYQQTPGQGLQFLFEYFSETQRNKGNFPGRFSGRQFSNSRSEMNVSTLELGDSALYLCASSLEGQRNSPLHFGNGTRLTVT.

This clone was picked up a small number of times. This chain joins TRBV6-5 and TRBJ2-1; D possibly corresponds to TRBD2 (5 bases). Germline loops: CDR1 MNHEY, CDR2 SVGAGI. Trimming removed 0 bases from V and 12 bases from J, with 12 bases in between. The CDR3 covers 13 residues. This CDR3 is CASSYSSGEGQFF. The CDR3 DNA reads as TGTGCCAGCAGTTACTCGAGCGGTGAGGGGCAGTTCTTC.

The rearrangement joins TRBV2 to TRBJ1-2, with TRBD1 as a possible D gene (6 bases). Germline assignment: CDR1 SNHLY and CDR2 FYNNEI. The ends were cut back, 6 bases at V and 3 bases at J, with 11 bases in the middle. This CDR3 is 13 amino acids long. The CDR3 is CASSAGVDYGYTF. The DNA for the CDR3 is TGTGCCAGCAGCGCAGGGGTAGACTATGGCTACACCTTC.

The chain links TRBV5-4 to TRBJ1-2, with D possibly being TRBD1 (5 bases). V lost 4 bases to trimming and J lost 0 bases, with 10 bases between them. The CDR3 contains 14 residues. Looked up from germline, CDR1 is SGHNT and CDR2 is YYREEE (reference sequence). DNA of the CDR3: TGTGCCAGCAGCCCTGAGACAGCTAACTATGGCTACACCTTC. Translated: CASSPETANYGYTF.

The chain uses TRBV27 and TRBJ2-7, with TRBD2 identical over 7 bases. Germline CDR1 is MNHEY and CDR2 is SMNVEV (reference sequence). This CDR3 has 16 residues. V shed 6 bases and J 0 bases; nucleotides not matched to a gene: 11. The CDR3 reads CASRAYTSASSYEQYV. CDR3 bases: TGTGCCAGCAGGGCATACACTAGCGCGAGCTCCTACGAGCAGTACGTC.

The V and J genes are TRBV5-4 and TRBJ1-2; unclear D gene. V was clipped by 2 bases and J by 3 bases, with 8 bases between them. Germline V gene lookup returns CDR1 SGHNT and CDR2 YYREEE (reference sequence). The CDR3 has 13 amino acids. DNA of the CDR3: TGTGCCAGCAGCTTCGACGGAGACTATGGCTACACCTTC. Its protein is CASSFDGDYGYTF.

This chain links TRBV18 with TRBJ1-6, with unresolved D. The V and J ends lost 3 bases and 7 bases respectively, with 10 bases between them. The CDR3 totals 14 residues. The germline V gene encodes CDR1 KGHSH and CDR2 LQKENI. The CDR3, as DNA: TGTGCCAGCTCACCCCCGAGCCCGAATTCACCCCTCCACTTT. It translates to CASSPPSPNSPLHF. The whole variable domain, filled in from reference TRBV18 and TRBJ1-6, reads NAGVMQNPRHLVRRRGQEARLRCSPMKGHSHVYWYRQLPEEGLKFMVYLQKENIIDESGMPKERFSAEFPKEGPSILRIQQVVRGDSAAYFCASSPPSPNSPLHFGNGTRLTVT.

The rearrangement uses TRBV30 and TRBJ2-1; tentative D call: TRBD2 (5 bases). Trimming stripped 0 bases from V and 7 bases from J, with 7 bases between. CDR1 is GTSNPN and CDR2 is SVGIG in the germline V gene (reference sequence). The CDR3 totals 12 residues. The CDR3 loop is CAWSVLGNEQFF. CDR3 nucleotide sequence: TGTGCCTGGAGTGTACTAGGGAATGAGCAGTTCTTC. Combining the CDR3 with reference TRBV30 and TRBJ2-1 gives the whole variable domain SQTIHQWPATLVQPVGSPLSLECTVEGTSNPNLYWYRQAAGRGLQLLFYSVGIGQISSEVPQNLSASRPQDRQFILSSKKLLLSDSGFYLCAWSVLGNEQFFGPGTRLTVL.

The V and J genes are TRBV7-6 and TRBJ2-7; D ambiguous. Trimming removed 5 bases from V and 6 bases from J, with 14 bases in between. Germline-derived CDR1 and CDR2 are SGHVS and FNYEAQ. The CDR3 loop spans 13 amino acids. CDR3 residues: CASSLTMGGEQYF. For the CDR3, the DNA is TGTGCCAGCAGCCTAACTATGGGTGGCGAGCAGTACTTC.

Only a few counts were recorded for this clone. The chain employs TRBV14 and TRBJ2-2; 7 bases align to TRBD1. The V gene's germline CDR1 is SGHDN and CDR2 FVKESK. CDR3 size: 15 residues. Trimming removed 4 bases from V and 7 bases from J; junction bases left unmatched: 9. The CDR3 spells CASSRQGVDGGELFF. CDR3 bases: TGTGCCAGCAGCCGACAGGGAGTGGACGGCGGGGAGCTGTTTTTT.

CDR3 DNA sequence: TGCGCCAGCAGCTTTTATACAGCGAGGGGGCACACCGGGGAGCTGTTTTTT. Translating it yields CASSFYTARGHTGELFF. The chain has TRBV5-1 and TRBJ2-2, with 7 positions matching TRBD1. Unmatched junction bases numbered 10, after V lost 2 bases and J lost 3 bases. Germline values: CDR1 SGHRS, CDR2 YFSETQ. The CDR3 is 17 amino acids.

This chain joins TRBV19 and TRBJ1-6; 7 bases match TRBD1. CDR3 length: 15 residues. J was trimmed by 7 bases and V by 3 bases; bases with no gene match: 6. The germline CDR1 and CDR2 sequences are LNHDA and SQIVND (reference sequence). The CDR3 loop is CASSIYRGTNSPLHF. CDR3 coding DNA: TGTGCCAGTAGTATCTACAGGGGAACCAATTCACCCCTCCACTTT.

V gene TRBV3-1 (or the pseudogene TRBV3-2) combines with J gene TRBJ1-2; 7 bases are a match to TRBD1. The V gene end was trimmed by 4 bases and the J gene end by 5 bases; junction bases not matched to a gene: 7. Per germline, CDR1 LGHDT and CDR2 YNNKEL (reference sequence). This CDR3 spans 14 amino acids. DNA for the CDR3: TGTGCCAGCAGCCTTCGACAGGGACGATATGGCTACACCTTC. This sequence encodes CASSLRQGRYGYTF.

The table lists this clone with a few counts. This rearrangement joins TRBV2 to TRBJ1-2; 10 nucleotides align to TRBD1. This CDR3 is 14 amino acids long. J was trimmed by 2 bases and V by 6 bases; bases with no gene match: 3. From germline, CDR1 is SNHLY and CDR2 FYNNEI. CDR3 bases: TGTGCCAGCAGCCGGGACAGGGGAAACTATGGCTACACCTTC. Translated, it gives CASSRDRGNYGYTF. Based on the CDR3 plus reference TRBV2 and TRBJ1-2, the full variable domain is EPEVTQTPSHQVTQMGQEVILRCVPISNHLYFYWYRQILGQKVEFLVSFYNNEISEKSEIFDDQFSVERPDGSNFTLKIRSTKLEDSAMYFCASSRDRGNYGYTFGSGTRLTVV.

The V gene is TRBV12-5, the J gene TRBJ1-5; weak D call: TRBD1 (6 bases). V was clipped by 5 bases and J by 4 bases, with 18 bases between them. The CDR3 contains 16 residues. Germline CDR1 and CDR2: LGHNT and FRNRAP. The CDR3 DNA sequence: TGTGCTAGTGGTCTCTCCACTACAGGGAGAAATCAGCCCCAGCATTTT. Translation: CASGLSTTGRNQPQHF. Supplemented by reference TRBV12-5 and TRBJ1-5, the full variable domain reads DARVTQTPRHKVTEMGQEVTMRCQPILGHNTVFWYRQTMMQGLELLAYFRNRAPLDDSGMPKDRFSAEMPDATLATLKIQPSEPRDSAVYFCASGLSTTGRNQPQHFGDGTRLSIL.

CDR3 DNA sequence: TGTGCCAGTAGTATAGGAGCGGGGGGGCCGAGTGAGCAGTTCTTC. Protein: CASSIGAGGPSEQFF. The rearrangement uses TRBV19 and TRBJ2-1; 10 bases align to TRBD2. This CDR3 is 15 amino acids long. V dropped 1 base and J dropped 9; count of bases not matched to a gene: 6. In germline, CDR1 is LNHDA, CDR2 SQIVND (reference sequence).